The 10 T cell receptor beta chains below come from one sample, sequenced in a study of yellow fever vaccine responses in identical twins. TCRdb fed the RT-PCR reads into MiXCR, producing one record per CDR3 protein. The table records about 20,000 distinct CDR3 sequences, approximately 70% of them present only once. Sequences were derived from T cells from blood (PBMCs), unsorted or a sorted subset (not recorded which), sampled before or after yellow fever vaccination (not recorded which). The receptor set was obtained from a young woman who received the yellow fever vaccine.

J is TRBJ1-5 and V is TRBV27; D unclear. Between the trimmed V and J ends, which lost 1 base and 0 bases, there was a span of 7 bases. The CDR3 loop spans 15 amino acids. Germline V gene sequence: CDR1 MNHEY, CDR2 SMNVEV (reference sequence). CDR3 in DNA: TGTGCCAGCAGTTTATTCGGGTTTAGCAATCAGCCCCAGCATTTT. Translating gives CASSLFGFSNQPQHF.

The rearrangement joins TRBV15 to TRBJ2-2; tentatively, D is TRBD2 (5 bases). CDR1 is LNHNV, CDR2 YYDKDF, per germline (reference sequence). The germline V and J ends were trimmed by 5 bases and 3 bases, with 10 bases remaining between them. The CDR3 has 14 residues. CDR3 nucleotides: TGTGCCACCAGCTGGTTAGCGTACACCGGGGAGCTGTTTTTT. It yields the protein CATSWLAYTGELFF.

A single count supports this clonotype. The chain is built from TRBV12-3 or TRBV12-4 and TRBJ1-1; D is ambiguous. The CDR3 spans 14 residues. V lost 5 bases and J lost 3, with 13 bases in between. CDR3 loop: CASSPQMGYTEAFF. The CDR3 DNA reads TGTGCCAGCAGTCCACAAATGGGGTACACTGAAGCTTTCTTT.

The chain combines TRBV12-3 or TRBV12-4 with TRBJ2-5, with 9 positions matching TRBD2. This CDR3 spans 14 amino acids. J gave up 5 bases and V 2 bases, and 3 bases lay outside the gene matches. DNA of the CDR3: TGTGCCAGCAGTTTACGCGGGGGGGGGGAGACCCAGTACTTC. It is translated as CASSLRGGGETQYF.

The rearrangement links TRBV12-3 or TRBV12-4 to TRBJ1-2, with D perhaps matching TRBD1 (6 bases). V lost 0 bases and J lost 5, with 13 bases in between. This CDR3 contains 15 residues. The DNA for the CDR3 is TGTGCCAGCAGTTTAGCTATGGACAGACCGTATGGCTACACCTTC. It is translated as CASSLAMDRPYGYTF.

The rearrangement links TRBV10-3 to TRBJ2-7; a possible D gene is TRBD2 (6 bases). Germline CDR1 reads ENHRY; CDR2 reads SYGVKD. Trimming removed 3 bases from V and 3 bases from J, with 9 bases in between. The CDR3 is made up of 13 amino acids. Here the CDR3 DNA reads TGTGCCATCAGTGACGGGAGTGGCTACGAGCAGTACTTC. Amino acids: CAISDGSGYEQYF.

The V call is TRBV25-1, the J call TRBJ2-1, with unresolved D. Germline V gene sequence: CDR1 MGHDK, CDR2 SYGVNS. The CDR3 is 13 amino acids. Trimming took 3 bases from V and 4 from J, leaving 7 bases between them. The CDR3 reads CASSEDRYNEQFF. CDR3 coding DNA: TGTGCCAGCAGTGAGGATAGGTACAATGAGCAGTTCTTC.

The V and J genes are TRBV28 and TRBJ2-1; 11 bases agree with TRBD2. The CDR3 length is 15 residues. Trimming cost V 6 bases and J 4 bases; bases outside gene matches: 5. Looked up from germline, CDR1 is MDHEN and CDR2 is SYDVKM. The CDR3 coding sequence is TGTGCCAGCAGGCGACTAGCGGGAACATACAATGAGCAGTTCTTC. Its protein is CASRRLAGTYNEQFF.

The CDR3 protein is CASSLIRAGEYNEQFF. CDR3 nucleotides: TGTGCCAGCAGCTTAATCCGGGCAGGAGAGTACAATGAGCAGTTCTTC. The chain combines TRBV7-9 with TRBJ2-1, with D uncertain. The length of the CDR3 is 16 residues. Trimming left V 2 bases short and J 4 bases short, with 15 bases between. The germline V gene encodes CDR1 SEHNR and CDR2 FQNEAQ (reference sequence).

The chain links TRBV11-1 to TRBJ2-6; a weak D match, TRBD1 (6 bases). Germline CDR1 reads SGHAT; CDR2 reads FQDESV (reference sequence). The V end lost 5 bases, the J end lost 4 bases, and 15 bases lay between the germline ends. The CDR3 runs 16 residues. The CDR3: CASSHYTGMGANVLTF. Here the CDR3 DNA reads TGTGCCAGCAGCCACTACACAGGGATGGGGGCCAACGTCCTGACTTTC.